Sequencing of this TCR beta chain was carried out in a study of T cell responses to AZD1222 COVID-19 vaccine. Germline CDR1 MNHEY, CDR2 SVGAGI. The CDR3 has 14 amino acids. Trimming removed 6 bases from V and 6 bases from J, with 15 bases in between. The protocol was immunoSEQ multiplex PCR, while the TCRdb copy is restricted to in-frame clones and leaves out a portion. In the table there are 75,000 to 95,000 clones, under 95% of which are singletons. Sequencing was performed on peripheral blood, taken on day 0 of MenACWY control vaccination. The receptor was derived from an adult in good health. The chain has TRBV6-5 and TRBJ2-1; D uncertain. The DNA of the CDR3 is TGTGCCAGCAGCAGAAGCCATGGGGTCAATGAGCAGTTCTTC. Amino acid sequence: CASSRSHGVNEQFF.